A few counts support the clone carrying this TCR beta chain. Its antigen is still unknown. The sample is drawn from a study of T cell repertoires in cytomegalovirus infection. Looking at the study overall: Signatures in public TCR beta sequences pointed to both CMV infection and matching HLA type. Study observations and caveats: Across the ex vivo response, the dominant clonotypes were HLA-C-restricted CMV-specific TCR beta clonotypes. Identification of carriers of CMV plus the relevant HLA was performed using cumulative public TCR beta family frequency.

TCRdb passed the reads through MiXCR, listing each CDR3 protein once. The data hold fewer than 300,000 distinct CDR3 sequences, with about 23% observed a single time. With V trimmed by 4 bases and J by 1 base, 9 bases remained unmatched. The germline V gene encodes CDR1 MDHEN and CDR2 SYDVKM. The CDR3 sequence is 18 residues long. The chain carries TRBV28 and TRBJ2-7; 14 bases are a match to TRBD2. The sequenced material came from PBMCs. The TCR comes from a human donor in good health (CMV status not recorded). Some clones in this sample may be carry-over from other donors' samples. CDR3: CASSWGLAGVVMSYEQYF. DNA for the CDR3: TGTGCCAGCAGTTGGGGACTAGCGGGGGTAGTAATGTCCTACGAGCAGTACTTC.